These 32 T cell receptor beta chains were all obtained from the same sample, sequenced in a study of T cell clonality in common variable immunodeficiency. The protocol was immunoSEQ multiplex PCR, while the TCRdb copy is restricted to in-frame clones and leaves out a portion. The sample counts 30,000 to 40,000 clones, none seen once; the ten largest own 0.8% to 1%. Input material: peripheral blood mononuclear cells. The receptors here all came from a person aged 18-69 years in good health.

In its sample, this clone was seen many times. The CDR3 goes on 3 residues after the read ends, and that part is filled in from the germline J gene. The rearrangement links TRBV20-1 to TRBJ2-1, with D maybe TRBD1 (6 bases). This CDR3 region has 16 residues. Germline CDR1 DFQATT, CDR2 SNEGSKA (reference sequence). V shed 0 bases and J shed 5 bases, with 17 bases lying between them. CDR3 bases read: TGCAGTGCTAGAGATTTCGGCGGACAGACGAACAATGAG. The encoded protein is CSARDFGGQTNNE. The CDR3 reads in full as CSARDFGGQTNNEQFF.

This clone showed up many times. The germline gene is not matched at one end of the junction; a read error may be the cause. The read is 3 residues too short to cover the CDR3 end, so that end is filled in from the germline J gene. The genes are TRBV4-2 and TRBJ1-4, with TRBD1 identical over 7 bases. The CDR3 is 16 amino acids. Germline CDR1 LGHNA, CDR2 YNFKEQ. CDR3 DNA, as far as it was read: TGCGCCAGCAGCCAAAGACAGGGACTGCTTAATGAAAAA. Translating gives CASSQRQGLLNEK. The full-length CDR3 reads as CASSQRQGLLNEKLFF.

This clone was recorded at least ten times. The read ends 3 residues early relative to the CDR3; the germline J gene fills the gap. This chain uses TRBV30 with TRBJ1-6; 7 nucleotides match TRBD1. V gave up 1 base and J gave up 5 bases; unmatched junction bases: 2. Germline CDR1 GTSNPN, CDR2 SVGIG (reference sequence). The CDR3 runs 14 residues. The CDR3 loop is CAWSDTGDNSPLHF. The part of the CDR3 DNA that was read is TGTGCCTGGAGTGATACAGGGGATAATTCACCC.

This clone was counted many times. The DNA ends 3 residues before the CDR3 does, and the rest of the CDR3 is filled in from the germline J gene. The chain combines TRBV5-4 with TRBJ2-2, with a possible D match to TRBD2 (6 bases). The CDR3 runs 15 residues. Looked up from germline, CDR1 is SGHNT and CDR2 is YYREEE (reference sequence). V lost 4 bases, J lost 2 bases, and 12 bases lay in between. The sequenced part of the CDR3 DNA is TGTGCCAGCAGCGGGCCAGGACTAAACACCGGGGAG. This translates into CASSGPGLNTGE. The CDR3 reads in full as CASSGPGLNTGELFF.

In its sample, this clone was seen many times. The CDR3 end falls 3 residues outside the read, so it is completed with the germline J gene. This chain connects TRBV11-2 to TRBJ2-1, with D maybe TRBD2 (5 bases). Germline loops: CDR1 SGHAT, CDR2 FQNNGV. The CDR3 runs to 14 residues. Trimming removed 2 bases at V and 8 bases at J, with 13 bases between. The sequenced part of the CDR3 DNA is TGTGCCAGCAGCTTACGAGGGTACGGGGATGAG. Translation gives CASSLRGYGDE. The CDR3 as a whole reads CASSLRGYGDEQFF.

This clone came up many times. The CDR3 is cut off 3 residues early in the read; its end comes from the germline J gene. The chain carries TRBV9 and TRBJ2-1, with D maybe TRBD2 (6 bases). V gave up 3 bases and J gave up 9 bases, with 13 bases separating them. The CDR3 has 13 residues. Germline V gene sequence: CDR1 SGDLS, CDR2 YYNGEE. The CDR3 bases that were read are TGTGCCAGCAGCGGGGCTCGGGGACTTGAG. Translation gives CASSGARGLE. The CDR3, in full, reads CASSGARGLEQFF.

A remark on this clone: Read coverage stops 3 residues before the CDR3 terminus; the germline J gene supplies the remainder. The chain uses TRBV7-2 and TRBJ1-2; no reliable D call. Germline CDR1 SGHTA, CDR2 FQGNSA. Trimming took off 4 bases at V and 0 bases at J, with 9 bases between the two ends. The CDR3 is 14 residues long. Incomplete CDR3 DNA: TGTGCCAGCAGCTCGTACATGACTAACTATGGC. Its protein product is CASSSYMTNYG. The full CDR3 protein is CASSSYMTNYGYTF.

In its sample, this clone was seen many times. With the read ending 3 residues before the CDR3 end, the germline J gene is used to fill in that end. This chain uses TRBV5-4 with TRBJ2-1; unclear D gene. This CDR3 has 13 amino acids. Trimming removed 4 bases at V and 5 bases at J, with 10 bases between. The germline CDR1 and CDR2 sequences are SGHNT and YYREEE (reference sequence). CDR3 loop: CASSPIQDNEQFF. CDR3 bases read: TGTGCCAGCAGCCCCATCCAGGACAATGAG.

There are many counts of this clone. The sequence runs out 3 residues before the end of the CDR3; the remainder is reconstructed from the germline J gene. This chain connects TRBV7-9 to TRBJ1-1; 7 bases align to TRBD1. This CDR3 is 15 amino acids long. The V gene end was trimmed by 6 bases and the J gene end by 4 bases; junction bases not matched to a gene: 11. Germline V gene lookup returns CDR1 SEHNR and CDR2 FQNEAQ (reference sequence). The sequenced part of the CDR3 DNA is TGTGCCAGCAGTCGCGGGACAGCCGACCCCACTGAA. This codes for CASSRGTADPTE. Given in full, the CDR3 is CASSRGTADPTEAFF.

There are many counts of this clone. Read coverage stops 3 residues before the CDR3 terminus; the germline J gene supplies the remainder. The chain carries TRBV18 and TRBJ1-4, with TRBD1 matching over 7 bases. The CDR3 length is 14 residues. The V gene end was trimmed by 5 bases and the J gene end by 4 bases; junction bases not matched to a gene: 4. The germline V gene has CDR1 KGHSH and CDR2 LQKENI. The sequenced CDR3 bases are TGTGCCAGCTCAGAGGGGACAGTTAATGAAAAA. It codes for CASSEGTVNEK. The entire CDR3 reads CASSEGTVNEKLFF.

This clone appeared many times. The CDR3 goes on 3 residues after the read ends, and that part is filled in from the germline J gene. The J gene is TRBJ1-1, the V gene TRBV27; 10 bases line up with TRBD1. The V gene end was trimmed by 3 bases and the J gene end by 1 base; junction bases not matched to a gene: 8. In germline, CDR1 is MNHEY, CDR2 SMNVEV (reference sequence). This CDR3 has 17 amino acids. Incomplete CDR3 DNA: TGTGCCAGCAGTTTGTCCCGGGACAGGGGCCCGAACACTGAA. Its translation: CASSLSRDRGPNTE. The entire CDR3 reads CASSLSRDRGPNTEAFF.

This clone was observed many times. Read data end 3 residues before the CDR3 end; the end is taken from the germline J gene. V and J are TRBV20-1 and TRBJ2-1; 7 bases line up with TRBD2. This CDR3 spans 15 amino acids. Germline CDR1 DFQATT, CDR2 SNEGSKA (reference sequence). V trimming: 0 bases; J trimming: 7 bases; junction bases outside the gene matches: 9. This CDR3 reads CSARDASGTENEQFF. CDR3 bases read: TGCAGTGCTAGAGATGCGAGCGGGACGGAAAATGAG.

This clone has at least ten counts. The read ends 3 residues early relative to the CDR3; the germline J gene fills the gap. This chain uses TRBV18 with TRBJ1-1, with 8 bases aligning to TRBD1. CDR3 size: 13 residues. The germline V gene has CDR1 KGHSH and CDR2 LQKENI. V dropped 8 bases and J dropped 1; count of bases not matched to a gene: 3. The covered CDR3 bases are TGTGCCAGCCGCGGACAGGGGAACACTGAA. It codes for CASRGQGNTE. The CDR3 in its entirety is CASRGQGNTEAFF.

This clone came up many times. The CDR3 is cut off 3 residues early in the read; its end comes from the germline J gene. The rearrangement links TRBV20-1 to TRBJ2-1; 8 bases line up with TRBD1. Germline CDR1 is DFQATT and CDR2 is SNEGSKA (reference sequence). V lost 3 bases, J lost 4 bases, and 5 bases stayed unmatched. This CDR3 has 14 residues. The part of the CDR3 DNA that was read is TGCAGTGCTAGGGGGGACAGGATGTACAATGAG. Its translation is CSARGDRMYNE. The full CDR3 is CSARGDRMYNEQFF.

There are many counts of this clone. The sequenced fragment ends 3 residues before the CDR3 boundary, so the rest is inferred from the germline J gene. The chain carries TRBV7-2 and TRBJ1-4, with a weak D call TRBD1 (6 bases). V shed 3 bases and J shed 0 bases, with 8 bases lying between them. Germline V gene lookup returns CDR1 SGHTA and CDR2 FQGNSA. The CDR3 loop spans 15 amino acids. This CDR3 is CASSLGAATNEKLFF. The CDR3 DNA, read in part, is TGTGCCAGCAGCTTGGGGGCAGCAACTAATGAAAAA.

At least ten counts were recorded for this clone. Read sequence stops 3 residues before the CDR3 end, and the germline J gene provides the missing end. The V and J genes are TRBV18 and TRBJ1-1, with D tentatively TRBD1 (5 bases). The germline V gene encodes CDR1 KGHSH and CDR2 LQKENI. There are 13 residues in the CDR3. V gave up 3 bases and J gave up 4 bases, with 9 bases separating them. Incomplete CDR3 DNA: TGTGCCAGCTCACCGGGGCAGCGCACTGAA. It translates to CASSPGQRTE. The entire CDR3 protein is CASSPGQRTEAFF.

In its sample, this clone was seen many times. The CDR3 extends 3 residues past the end of the read, so its final part is completed from the germline J gene. This chain uses TRBV29-1 with TRBJ2-4; TRBD1 aligns across 8 bases. The junction had 4 bases not matched to a gene; V was cut back by 6 bases and J by 6 bases. The germline gives CDR1 SQVTM, CDR2 ANQGSEA. The CDR3 is made up of 12 amino acids. The chain's CDR3 is CSVRGLRNIQYF. The sequenced CDR3 bases are TGCAGCGTCAGGGGGCTGAGAAACATT.

This clone was recorded at least ten times. The read finishes 3 residues shy of the CDR3 end, and the germline J gene is used to complete it. The chain uses TRBV7-9 and TRBJ2-7; D may be TRBD1 (6 bases). V gave up 5 bases and J gave up 3 bases, with 11 bases separating them. The germline V gene has CDR1 SEHNR and CDR2 FQNEAQ (reference sequence). This CDR3 region has 13 residues. CDR3 DNA, as far as it was read: TGTGCCAGCAGCAGGACAGAAAACTACGAG. Its protein product is CASSRTENYE. The whole CDR3 sequence is CASSRTENYEQYF.

At least ten counts were recorded for this clone. From the germline J gene comes the end of the CDR3, since the read stops 3 residues before it. The V and J genes are TRBV18 and TRBJ1-6, with D maybe TRBD1 (6 bases). Trimming removed 3 bases from V and 8 bases from J, with 11 bases in between. The CDR3 spans 14 residues. CDR1 is KGHSH and CDR2 is LQKENI in the germline V gene. The DNA read from the CDR3 is TGTGCCAGCTCACCGGACAGAACTTATTCACCC. Its translation: CASSPDRTYSP. The whole CDR3 protein is CASSPDRTYSPLHF.

This clone was observed at least ten times. The CDR3 end lies 3 residues beyond the end of the read and is filled in from the germline J gene. This chain connects TRBV4-1 to TRBJ1-1, with a possible D match to TRBD1 (6 bases). V gave up 4 bases and J gave up 0 bases, with 12 bases separating them. Per germline, CDR1 MGHRA and CDR2 YSYEKL. This CDR3 comprises 15 residues. The CDR3 sequence is CASSPTGTLNTEAFF. CDR3 DNA (partial): TGCGCCAGCAGCCCTACCGGGACATTGAACACTGAA.

This clone has a count of ten or more. The missing CDR3 end, 3 residues past where the read stops, is filled in from the germline J gene. The gene calls are TRBV2 and TRBJ2-1; 7 nucleotides match TRBD2. V shed 4 bases and J 5 bases; nucleotides not matched to a gene: 17. CDR3 length equals 18 residues. CDR1 is SNHLY, CDR2 FYNNEI, per germline. CDR3 protein: CASSAHLLAGATDNEQFF. The sequenced part of the CDR3 DNA is TGTGCCAGCAGTGCACACCTTTTGGCGGGAGCAACCGACAATGAG.

This clone was detected many times. The read ends 3 residues shy of where the CDR3 ends; the end is completed using the germline J gene. The chain uses TRBV27 and TRBJ2-2; 14 nucleotides line up with TRBD2. The V and J ends lost 4 bases and 7 bases, in that order; junction bases with no gene match: 2. CDR3 size: 15 residues. Germline V gene lookup returns CDR1 MNHEY and CDR2 SMNVEV (reference sequence). CDR3 DNA (partial): TGTGCCAGCAGTTGGGGGACTAGCGGGAGCGGGGAG. Translated, it gives CASSWGTSGSGE. The full CDR3 reads CASSWGTSGSGELFF.

This clone was seen many times. The DNA ends 3 residues before the CDR3 does, and the rest of the CDR3 is filled in from the germline J gene. The chain joins TRBV20-1 to TRBJ1-1, with 8 bases lining up with TRBD1. Germline assignment: CDR1 DFQATT and CDR2 SNEGSKA (reference sequence). This CDR3 region has 12 residues. J was trimmed by 5 bases and V by 5 bases; bases with no gene match: 4. The covered CDR3 bases are TGCAGTGCTTGGGACAGGAGAACTGAA. It translates to CSAWDRRTE. The whole CDR3 protein reads CSAWDRRTEAFF.

This clone was counted ten times or more. The CDR3 goes on 3 residues after the read ends, and that part is filled in from the germline J gene. V gene TRBV19 combines with J gene TRBJ1-5, with D maybe TRBD1 (6 bases). V gave up 10 bases and J gave up 0 bases, with 25 bases separating them. CDR1 is LNHDA and CDR2 is SQIVND in the germline V gene (reference sequence). The CDR3 sequence is 18 residues long. CDR3 residues: CAIIWRTAYNYSNQPQHF. Incomplete CDR3 DNA: TGTGCCATCATTTGGAGGACAGCCTATAATTATAGCAATCAGCCC.

This clone was counted many times. The sequence runs out 3 residues before the end of the CDR3; the remainder is reconstructed from the germline J gene. J is TRBJ1-1 and V is TRBV6-2 or TRBV6-3; 9 bases align to TRBD1. The germline CDR1 and CDR2 sequences are MNHEY and SVGEGT. The CDR3 runs 14 residues. Partial CDR3 DNA: TGTGCCAGCAGTTCTCCGGGACAGGGCCGAGAA. It translates to CASSSPGQGRE. Given in full, the CDR3 is CASSSPGQGREAFF.

This clone has at least ten counts. Read data end 3 residues before the CDR3 end; the end is taken from the germline J gene. The V and J genes are TRBV7-6 and TRBJ2-2; 14 positions agree with TRBD2. V was clipped by 1 base and J by 6 bases; unmatched bases: 7. The CDR3 totals 18 residues. CDR1 and CDR2 (germline): SGHVS, FNYEAQ. The covered CDR3 bases are TGTGCCAGCAGCTTAGAGGGGACTAGCGGGAGCCGACCCGGGGAG. Its protein product is CASSLEGTSGSRPGE. The entire CDR3 reads CASSLEGTSGSRPGELFF.

At least ten counts were recorded for this clone. The read terminates 3 residues before the CDR3 end, so the remaining end is supplied by the germline J gene. V and J are TRBV19 and TRBJ2-3; TRBD2 aligns across 12 bases. CDR1 and CDR2 from the germline V gene are LNHDA and SQIVND (reference sequence). The CDR3 has 16 residues. The J segment lost 2 bases and the V segment lost 2 bases, leaving 2 bases of the junction unmatched. CDR3 amino acids: CASSILAGGNTDTQYF. The sequenced CDR3 bases are TGTGCCAGTAGTATACTAGCGGGGGGGAACACAGATACG. Full variable domain (remainder filled in from reference TRBV19 and TRBJ2-3): DGGITQSPKYLFRKEGQNVTLSCEQNLNHDAMYWYRQDPGQGLRLIYYSQIVNDFQKGDIAEGYSVSREKKESFPLTVTSAQKNPTAFYLCASSILAGGNTDTQYFGPGTRLTVL.

The sample holds many counts of this clone. One junction end does not reproduce the germline sequence, and a read error may be involved. With the read ending 3 residues before the CDR3 end, the germline J gene is used to fill in that end. The chain recombines TRBV4-2 with TRBJ1-6; 8 nucleotides line up with TRBD1. The CDR3 sequence is 18 residues long. Germline assignment: CDR1 LGHNA and CDR2 YNFKEQ. CDR3 amino acids: CASSRKQGAGAYNSPLHF. The sequenced CDR3 bases are TGCGCCAGCAGCCGAAAGCAGGGGGCGGGCGCCTATAATTCACCC.

This clone was found many times. The read is 3 residues too short to cover the CDR3 end, so that end is filled in from the germline J gene. The V call is TRBV7-2, the J call TRBJ1-5; the match to TRBD1 covers 7 bases. The CDR3 consists of 14 residues. Germline V lookup: CDR1 SGHTA, CDR2 FQGNSA. Unmatched junction bases numbered 5, after V lost 5 bases and J lost 4 bases. The CDR3: CASSTRQGNQPQHF. The DNA read from the CDR3 is TGTGCCAGCAGCACACGACAGGGTAATCAGCCC.

There are a few counts of this clone. From the germline J gene comes the end of the CDR3, since the read stops 3 residues before it. V is TRBV7-2 and J is TRBJ1-2; possibly TRBD1 for D (6 bases). Germline V gene lookup returns CDR1 SGHTA and CDR2 FQGNSA. This CDR3 has 15 residues. CDR3 in amino acids: CASSLAPGAPGHYTF. CDR3 DNA, as far as it was read: TGTGCCAGCAGCTTAGCTCCAGGGGCCCCAGGGCAC.

This clone was counted many times. The read is 3 residues too short to cover the CDR3 end, so that end is filled in from the germline J gene. The V call is TRBV7-9, the J call TRBJ2-1; D is uncertain. Per germline, CDR1 SEHNR and CDR2 FQNEAQ (reference sequence). The CDR3 spans 15 residues. V was pared by 5 bases and J by 6 bases, with 17 bases between. CDR3 in amino acids: CASSARGASTNEQFF. The part of the CDR3 DNA that was read is TGTGCCAGCAGCGCGCGTGGAGCGTCCACCAATGAG.

A few counts support this clone. The germline gene is not matched at one end of the junction; a read error may be the cause. The CDR3 spells CSSSLGTGHTEAFF. The CDR3 bases that were read are TGTTCCAGCAGCTTAGGGACAGGGCATACTGAA. The gene calls are TRBV7-9 and TRBJ1-1, with 9 nucleotides matching TRBD1. The CDR3 goes on 3 residues after the read ends, and that part is filled in from the germline J gene. The length of the CDR3 is 14 residues. Germline-derived CDR1 and CDR2 are SEHNR and FQNEAQ (reference sequence).